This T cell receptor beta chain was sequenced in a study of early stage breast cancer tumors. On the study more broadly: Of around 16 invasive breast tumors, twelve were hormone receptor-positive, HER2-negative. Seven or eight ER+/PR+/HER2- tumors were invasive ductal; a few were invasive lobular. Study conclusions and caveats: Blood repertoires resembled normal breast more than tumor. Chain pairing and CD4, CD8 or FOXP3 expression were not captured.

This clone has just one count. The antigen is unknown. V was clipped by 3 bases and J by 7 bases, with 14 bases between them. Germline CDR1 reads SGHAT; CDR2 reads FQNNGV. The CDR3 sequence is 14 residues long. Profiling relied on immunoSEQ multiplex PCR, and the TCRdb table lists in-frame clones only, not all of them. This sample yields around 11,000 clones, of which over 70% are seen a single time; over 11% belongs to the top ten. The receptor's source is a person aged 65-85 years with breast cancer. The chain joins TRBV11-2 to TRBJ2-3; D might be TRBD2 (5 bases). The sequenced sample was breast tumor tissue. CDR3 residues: CASSFQRELNTQYF. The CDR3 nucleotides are TGTGCCAGCAGCTTCCAAAGGGAGTTAAATACGCAGTATTTT.